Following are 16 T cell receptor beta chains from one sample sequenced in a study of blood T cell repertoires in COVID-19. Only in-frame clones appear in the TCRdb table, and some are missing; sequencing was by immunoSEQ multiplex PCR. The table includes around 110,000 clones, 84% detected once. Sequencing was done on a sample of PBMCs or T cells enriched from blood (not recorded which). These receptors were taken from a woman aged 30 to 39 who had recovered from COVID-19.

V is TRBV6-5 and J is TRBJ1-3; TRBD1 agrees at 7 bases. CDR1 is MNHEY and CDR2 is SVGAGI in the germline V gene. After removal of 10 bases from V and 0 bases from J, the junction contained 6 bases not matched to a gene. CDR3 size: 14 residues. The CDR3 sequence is CATRTGFSGNTIYF. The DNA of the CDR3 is TGTGCCACTCGGACAGGCTTCTCTGGAAACACCATATATTTT.

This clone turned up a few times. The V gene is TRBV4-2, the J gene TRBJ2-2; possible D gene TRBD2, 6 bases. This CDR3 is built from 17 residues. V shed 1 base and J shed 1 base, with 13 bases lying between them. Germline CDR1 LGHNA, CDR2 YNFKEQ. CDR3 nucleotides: TGTGCCAGCAGCCAAGCTTCGGCGGGGCGGAACACCGGGGAGCTGTTTTTT. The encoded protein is CASSQASAGRNTGELFF.

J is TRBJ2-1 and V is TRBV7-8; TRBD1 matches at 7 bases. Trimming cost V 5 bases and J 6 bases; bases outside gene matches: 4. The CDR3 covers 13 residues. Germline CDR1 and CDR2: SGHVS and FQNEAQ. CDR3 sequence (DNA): TGTGCCAGCAGCGCCGACAGGGTCAATGAGCAGTTCTTC. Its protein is CASSADRVNEQFF. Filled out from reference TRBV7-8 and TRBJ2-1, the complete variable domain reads GAGVSQSPRYKVAKRGQDVALRCDPISGHVSLFWYQQALGQGPEFLTYFQNEAQLDKSGLPSDRFFAERPEGSVSTLKIQRTQQEDSAVYLCASSADRVNEQFFGPGTRLTVL.

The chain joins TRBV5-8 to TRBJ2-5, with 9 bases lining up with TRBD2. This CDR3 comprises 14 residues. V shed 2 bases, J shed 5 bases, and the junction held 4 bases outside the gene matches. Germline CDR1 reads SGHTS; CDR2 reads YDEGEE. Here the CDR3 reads CASSFLAGGETQYF. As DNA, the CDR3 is TGTGCCAGCAGCTTCTTGGCGGGAGGGGAGACCCAGTACTTC.

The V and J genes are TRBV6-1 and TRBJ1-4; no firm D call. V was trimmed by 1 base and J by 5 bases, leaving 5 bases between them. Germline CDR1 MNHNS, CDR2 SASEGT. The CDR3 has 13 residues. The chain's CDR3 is CASSEGGNEKLFF. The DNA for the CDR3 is TGTGCCAGCAGTGAAGGAGGGAATGAAAAACTGTTTTTT.

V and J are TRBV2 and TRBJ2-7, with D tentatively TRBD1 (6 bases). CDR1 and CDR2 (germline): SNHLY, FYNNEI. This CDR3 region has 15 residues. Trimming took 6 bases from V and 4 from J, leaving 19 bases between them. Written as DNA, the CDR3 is TGTGCCAGCAGCGACCGGTTGACAGGATCGTACGAGCAGTACTTC. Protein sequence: CASSDRLTGSYEQYF.

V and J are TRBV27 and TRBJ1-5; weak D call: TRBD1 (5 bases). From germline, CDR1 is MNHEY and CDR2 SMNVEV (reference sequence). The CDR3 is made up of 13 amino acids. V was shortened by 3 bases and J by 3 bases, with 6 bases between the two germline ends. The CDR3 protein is CASSLTANQPQHF. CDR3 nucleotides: TGTGCCAGCAGTTTGACAGCCAATCAGCCCCAGCATTTT.

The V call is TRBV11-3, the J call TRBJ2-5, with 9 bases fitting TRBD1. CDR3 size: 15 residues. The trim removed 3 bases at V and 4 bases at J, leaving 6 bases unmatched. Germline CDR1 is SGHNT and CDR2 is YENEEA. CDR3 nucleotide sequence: TGTGCCAGCAGCTTGTGGACAGGGGCCGGAGAGACCCAGTACTTC. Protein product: CASSLWTGAGETQYF.

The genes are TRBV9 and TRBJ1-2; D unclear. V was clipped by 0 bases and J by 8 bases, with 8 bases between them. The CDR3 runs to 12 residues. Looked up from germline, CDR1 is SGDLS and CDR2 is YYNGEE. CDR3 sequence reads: CASSVGPFGYTF. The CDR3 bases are TGTGCCAGCAGCGTAGGGCCGTTCGGCTACACCTTC. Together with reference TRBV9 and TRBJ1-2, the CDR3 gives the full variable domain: DSGVTQTPKHLITATGQRVTLRCSPRSGDLSVYWYQQSLDQGLQFLIQYYNGEERAKGNILERFSAQQFPDLHSELNLSSLELGDSALYFCASSVGPFGYTFGSGTRLTVV.

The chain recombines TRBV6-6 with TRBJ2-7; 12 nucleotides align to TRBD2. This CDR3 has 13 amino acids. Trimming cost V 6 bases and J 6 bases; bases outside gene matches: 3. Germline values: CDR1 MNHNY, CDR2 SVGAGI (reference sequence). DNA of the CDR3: TGTGCCAGCAGCCAGGGACTAGCGGGCGAGCAGTACTTC. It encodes CASSQGLAGEQYF.

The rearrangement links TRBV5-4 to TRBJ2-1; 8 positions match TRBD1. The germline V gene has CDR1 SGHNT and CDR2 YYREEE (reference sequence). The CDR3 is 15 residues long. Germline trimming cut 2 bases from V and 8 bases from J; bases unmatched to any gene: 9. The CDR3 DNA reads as TGTGCCAGCAGCTTTCCGGGACAGGCCTCCGATGAGCAGTTCTTC. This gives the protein CASSFPGQASDEQFF.

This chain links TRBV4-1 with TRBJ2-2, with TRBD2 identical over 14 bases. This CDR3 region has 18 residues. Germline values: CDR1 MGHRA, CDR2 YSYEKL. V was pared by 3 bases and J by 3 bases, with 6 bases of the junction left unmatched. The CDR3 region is CASSQGLAGVRDTGELFF. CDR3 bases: TGCGCCAGCAGCCAGGGACTAGCGGGGGTCCGGGACACCGGGGAGCTGTTTTTT.

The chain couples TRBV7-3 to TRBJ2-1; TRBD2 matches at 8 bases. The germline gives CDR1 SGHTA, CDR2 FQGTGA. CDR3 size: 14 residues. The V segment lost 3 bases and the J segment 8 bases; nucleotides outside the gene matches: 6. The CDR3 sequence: CASSFGGRRDEQFF. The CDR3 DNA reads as TGTGCCAGCAGCTTTGGCGGGAGGAGGGATGAGCAGTTCTTC.

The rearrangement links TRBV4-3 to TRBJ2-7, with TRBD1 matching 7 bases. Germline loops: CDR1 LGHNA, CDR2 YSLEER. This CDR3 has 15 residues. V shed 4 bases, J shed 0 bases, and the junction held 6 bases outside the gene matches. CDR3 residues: CASSRTRDSSYEQYF. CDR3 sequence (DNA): TGCGCCAGCAGCCGGACCCGGGACAGCTCCTACGAGCAGTACTTC.

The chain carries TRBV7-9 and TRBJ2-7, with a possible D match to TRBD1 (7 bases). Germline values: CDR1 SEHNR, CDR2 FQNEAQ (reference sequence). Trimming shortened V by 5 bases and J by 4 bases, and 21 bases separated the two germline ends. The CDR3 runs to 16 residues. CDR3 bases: TGTGCCAGCAGCGCGCTGGGACAGAGGAGGGAATACGAGCAGTACTTC. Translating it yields CASSALGQRREYEQYF.

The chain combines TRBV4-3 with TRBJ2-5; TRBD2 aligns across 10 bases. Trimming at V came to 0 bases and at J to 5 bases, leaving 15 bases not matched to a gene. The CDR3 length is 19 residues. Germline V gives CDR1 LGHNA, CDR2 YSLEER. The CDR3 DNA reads TGCGCCAGCAGCCAAGATCGTTGGTTTGGGCTAGCGGGAGTGGAGACCCAGTACTTC. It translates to CASSQDRWFGLAGVETQYF.